The 32 T cell receptor beta chains reported below all come from one sample, sequenced in a study of CD8 T cells in Susac syndrome. The RNA, roughly 0.45 to 1 ug, was put through reverse transcription using random hexamers. From the immunoSEQ multiplex PCR reads, TCRdb called clonotypes with MiXCR, one entry per CDR3 protein. The sample has over 80,000 distinct CDR3 sequences; 90% to 95% are singletons. The sample taken for sequencing was CD8+ T cells from PBMCs. The receptor set was obtained from a human donor in good health.

The J gene is TRBJ1-2, the V gene TRBV18; D is uncertain. The germline V gene encodes CDR1 KGHSH and CDR2 LQKENI. Trimming took off 0 bases at V and 2 bases at J, with 10 bases between the two ends. This CDR3 region has 15 residues. CDR3 region: CASSPPPGENYGYTF. The CDR3 DNA reads TGTGCCAGCTCACCACCTCCAGGCGAAAACTATGGCTACACCTTC. Full variable domain (remainder filled in from reference TRBV18 and TRBJ1-2): NAGVMQNPRHLVRRRGQEARLRCSPMKGHSHVYWYRQLPEEGLKFMVYLQKENIIDESGMPKERFSAEFPKEGPSILRIQQVVRGDSAAYFCASSPPPGENYGYTFGSGTRLTVV.

The chain has TRBV6-5 and TRBJ1-1; D may be TRBD1 (6 bases). Germline V CDR1 and CDR2: MNHEY, SVGAGI. The CDR3 is 11 residues long. V lost 4 bases to trimming and J lost 8 bases, with 8 bases between them. This chain's CDR3 is CASSFDREAFF. In DNA form, the CDR3 reads TGTGCCAGCAGTTTTGACAGGGAAGCTTTCTTT.

V is TRBV6-5 and J is TRBJ2-2, with D possibly called TRBD1 or TRBD2 (6 bases each). Germline CDR1 and CDR2: MNHEY and SVGAGI. Between the trimmed V and J ends, which lost 0 bases and 4 bases, there was a span of 15 bases. This CDR3 spans 17 amino acids. Here the CDR3 DNA reads TGTGCCAGCAGTTACTCTATTACGGGGGCGGGCACCGGGGAGCTGTTTTTT. Its protein is CASSYSITGAGTGELFF.

V usage is TRBV29-1 and J usage is TRBJ1-2; possibly TRBD1 for D (5 bases). Trimming stripped 7 bases from V and 2 bases from J, with 14 bases between. Germline V gene sequence: CDR1 SQVTM, CDR2 ANQGSEA. The CDR3 has 13 amino acids. The CDR3 nucleotides read TGCAGCGCCGTAGGCAGGACAAACTATGGCTACACCTTC. Its translation: CSAVGRTNYGYTF.

The chain links TRBV6-2 or TRBV6-3 to TRBJ2-4; D not resolved. The CDR3 consists of 13 residues. V lost 5 bases to trimming and J lost 8 bases, with 13 bases between them. Germline V gene sequence: CDR1 MNHEY, CDR2 SVGEGT. CDR3: CASSQSDTDIQYF. The CDR3 nucleotides read TGTGCCAGCAGTCAATCCGACACGGACATTCAGTACTTC.

This chain joins TRBV5-1 and TRBJ1-1; D is ambiguous. Germline V gene lookup returns CDR1 SGHRS and CDR2 YFSETQ. V gave up 0 bases and J gave up 2 bases, with 8 bases separating them. The CDR3 runs 14 residues. The chain's CDR3 is CASSLGGENTEAFF. The DNA for the CDR3 is TGCGCCAGCAGCTTGGGGGGTGAAAACACTGAAGCTTTCTTT. Looking up the rest from reference TRBV5-1 and TRBJ1-1 gives the full variable domain: KAGVTQTPRYLIKTRGQQVTLSCSPISGHRSVSWYQQTPGQGLQFLFEYFSETQRNKGNFPGRFSGRQFSNSRSEMNVSTLELGDSALYLCASSLGGENTEAFFGQGTRLTVV.

The J gene is TRBJ2-5, the V gene TRBV27, with TRBD2 identical over 9 bases. Germline V gives CDR1 MNHEY, CDR2 SMNVEV (reference sequence). The CDR3 spans 14 residues. V lost 8 bases and J lost 3; bases outside the gene matches: 7. As DNA, the CDR3 is TGTGCCAGCCACCCGACTAGCGGTGAAGAGACCCAGTACTTC. It yields the protein CASHPTSGEETQYF.

The chain uses TRBV28 and TRBJ2-3, with TRBD2 identical over 8 bases. CDR1 is MDHEN and CDR2 is SYDVKM in the germline V gene. The CDR3 length is 16 residues. V was clipped by 5 bases and J by 3 bases; unmatched bases: 10. The chain's CDR3 is CASSGFSGTITDTQYF. CDR3 nucleotides: TGTGCCAGCAGTGGATTTAGCGGGACCATTACAGATACGCAGTATTTT.

The J gene is TRBJ2-7, the V gene TRBV7-2; TRBD2 matches at 7 bases. V shed 0 bases and J 7 bases; nucleotides not matched to a gene: 3. The CDR3 has 13 residues. Germline-derived CDR1 and CDR2 are SGHTA and FQGNSA. CDR3 residues: CASSLARGREQYF. As DNA, the CDR3 is TGTGCCAGCAGCTTAGCGCGGGGGAGGGAGCAGTACTTC. Drawing the rest from reference TRBV7-2 and TRBJ2-7, the complete variable domain is GAGVSQSPSNKVTEKGKDVELRCDPISGHTALYWYRQSLGQGLEFLIYFQGNSAPDKSGLPSDRFSAERTGGSVSTLTIQRTQQEDSAVYLCASSLARGREQYFGPGTRLTVT.

V gene TRBV20-1 combines with J gene TRBJ2-3; 9 bases are a match to TRBD2. CDR1 and CDR2 from the germline V gene are DFQATT and SNEGSKA (reference sequence). The CDR3 consists of 16 residues. V was pared by 0 bases and J by 2 bases, with 6 bases of the junction left unmatched. The CDR3 region has the DNA TGCAGTGCTAGAGATTTGTCTAGCGGGGACACAGATACGCAGTATTTT. The encoded protein is CSARDLSSGDTDTQYF.

This chain uses TRBV10-3 with TRBJ1-2; 8 bases are shared with TRBD1. The germline V gene encodes CDR1 ENHRY and CDR2 SYGVKD. The CDR3 spans 15 residues. Unmatched junction bases numbered 6, after V lost 4 bases and J lost 2 bases. This CDR3 is CAISVEDRVNYGYTF. In DNA, the CDR3 is TGTGCCATCAGTGTAGAGGACAGGGTCAACTATGGCTACACCTTC.

The genes are TRBV7-8 and TRBJ1-1; D remains unclear. CDR3 length equals 16 residues. In germline, CDR1 is SGHVS, CDR2 FQNEAQ. Trimming pared 0 bases from V and 0 bases from J, leaving 11 bases between. CDR3 DNA sequence: TGTGCCAGCAGCTTAGCTCGGTACCTGATGAACACTGAAGCTTTCTTT. It translates to CASSLARYLMNTEAFF.

This clonotype was observed once. This chain uses TRBV6-5 with TRBJ1-1, with D hard to call. The CDR3 is made up of 12 amino acids. CDR1 MNHEY and CDR2 SVGAGI come from the germline V gene. Trimming took 2 bases from V and 7 from J, leaving 8 bases between them. The CDR3 DNA reads as TGTGCCAGCAGTTACGATGCGCGTGAAGCTTTCTTT. Its translation is CASSYDAREAFF.

V and J are TRBV27 and TRBJ2-7; the match to TRBD1 covers 7 bases. The J segment lost 1 base and the V segment lost 10 bases, leaving 10 bases of the junction unmatched. Per the germline V gene, CDR1 is MNHEY and CDR2 is SMNVEV (reference sequence). The CDR3 is made up of 14 amino acids. Here the CDR3 reads CATRGSVISYEQYF. The CDR3, as DNA: TGTGCCACCAGGGGGTCAGTTATTTCCTACGAGCAGTACTTC.

This chain joins TRBV5-8 and TRBJ2-7, with D tentatively TRBD2 (5 bases). CDR3 size: 16 residues. The V gene lost 2 bases and the J gene lost 3 bases, with 18 bases spanning the gap. Germline V gene sequence: CDR1 SGHTS, CDR2 YDEGEE. CDR3 region: CASSFPRGSGNYEQYF. The CDR3, as DNA: TGTGCCAGCAGCTTCCCTAGAGGGAGTGGGAACTACGAGCAGTACTTC. Looking up the rest from reference TRBV5-8 and TRBJ2-7 gives the full variable domain: EAGVTQSPTHLIKTRGQQATLRCSPISGHTSVYWYQQALGLGLQFLLWYDEGEERNRGNFPPRFSGRQFPNYSSELNVNALELEDSALYLCASSFPRGSGNYEQYFGPGTRLTVT.

This chain links TRBV5-1 with TRBJ2-3; D not resolved. Trimming removed 0 bases from V and 1 base from J, with 9 bases in between. This CDR3 region has 15 residues. CDR1 and CDR2 from the germline V gene are SGHRS and YFSETQ. The DNA of the CDR3 is TGCGCCAGCAGCTTGGAAGACGGGCGCACAGATACGCAGTATTTT. Translating gives CASSLEDGRTDTQYF. Variable domain in full (rest from reference TRBV5-1 and TRBJ2-3): KAGVTQTPRYLIKTRGQQVTLSCSPISGHRSVSWYQQTPGQGLQFLFEYFSETQRNKGNFPGRFSGRQFSNSRSEMNVSTLELGDSALYLCASSLEDGRTDTQYFGPGTRLTVL.

The V call is TRBV11-2, the J call TRBJ2-2; 8 bases are shared with TRBD2. Germline CDR1 SGHAT, CDR2 FQNNGV. With 2 bases clipped from V and 3 bases from J, the junction kept 2 bases outside the gene matches. The CDR3 has 15 amino acids. CDR3: CASSLPGLDTGELFF. The CDR3 DNA follows: TGTGCCAGCAGCTTACCGGGACTAGACACCGGGGAGCTGTTTTTT. Together with reference TRBV11-2 and TRBJ2-2, the CDR3 gives the full variable domain: EAGVAQSPRYKIIEKRQSVAFWCNPISGHATLYWYQQILGQGPKLLIQFQNNGVVDDSQLPKDRFSAERLKGVDSTLKIQPAKLEDSAVYLCASSLPGLDTGELFFGEGSRLTVL.

The chain combines TRBV12-3 or TRBV12-4 with TRBJ1-6; no reliable D call. Trimming took 2 bases from V and 7 from J, leaving 6 bases between them. This CDR3 is built from 13 residues. The CDR3 DNA follows: TGTGCCAGCAGTTTATATCCGAATTCACCCCTCCACTTT. Protein sequence: CASSLYPNSPLHF.

Of note for this clonotype: The junction differs from germline at one of its ends, possibly a read error. The chain carries TRBV7-9 and TRBJ2-2, with TRBD1 identical over 8 bases. Germline V CDR1 and CDR2: SEHNR, FQNEAQ (reference sequence). The CDR3 runs to 16 residues. The CDR3 spells CASSSTGQGLTGDLFF. Here the CDR3 DNA reads TGTGCCAGCAGCTCTACCGGACAGGGCTTAACCGGGGACCTGTTTTTT.

The chain uses TRBV7-9 and TRBJ2-2; 9 nucleotides align to TRBD1. Per the germline V gene, CDR1 is SEHNR and CDR2 is FQNEAQ (reference sequence). There are 16 residues in the CDR3. The V segment lost 3 bases and the J segment 3 bases; nucleotides outside the gene matches: 5. The CDR3 is CASSFPTGGDTGELFF. The CDR3 bases are TGTGCCAGCAGCTTCCCCACAGGGGGCGACACCGGGGAGCTGTTTTTT.

The chain recombines TRBV29-1 with TRBJ2-3; 10 bases are shared with TRBD2. Trimming cost V 1 base and J 7 bases; bases outside gene matches: 8. From germline, CDR1 is SQVTM and CDR2 ANQGSEA. This CDR3 contains 15 residues. CDR3 coding DNA: TGCAGCGTTGAAGGGCTAGCGGGGGTCACGAATACGCAGTATTTT. Translating gives CSVEGLAGVTNTQYF.

CDR3 DNA: TGTGCCAGCAGCGGGGTGGCTGGGGCCAACGTCCTGACTTTC. Translating gives CASSGVAGANVLTF. V gene TRBV9 combines with J gene TRBJ2-6; D call uncertain. Germline V CDR1 and CDR2: SGDLS, YYNGEE. CDR3 length: 14 amino acids. The germline V and J ends were trimmed by 3 bases and 2 bases, with 6 bases remaining between them.

The sample holds a few counts of this clonotype. The rearrangement links TRBV11-2 to TRBJ1-1; the D is unclear. CDR1 is SGHAT, CDR2 FQNNGV, per germline. V lost 3 bases and J 5 bases, leaving 7 bases between the germline ends. CDR3 size: 12 residues. The CDR3 spells CASSLGETEAFF. The DNA of the CDR3 is TGTGCCAGCAGCTTGGGTGAGACTGAAGCTTTCTTT. Together with reference TRBV11-2 and TRBJ1-1, the CDR3 gives the full variable domain: EAGVAQSPRYKIIEKRQSVAFWCNPISGHATLYWYQQILGQGPKLLIQFQNNGVVDDSQLPKDRFSAERLKGVDSTLKIQPAKLEDSAVYLCASSLGETEAFFGQGTRLTVV.

The chain combines TRBV3-1 with TRBJ2-1; 10 nucleotides align to TRBD2. Germline V CDR1 and CDR2: LGHDT, YNNKEL (reference sequence). This CDR3 comprises 17 residues. J gave up 0 bases and V 1 base, and 3 bases lay outside the gene matches. As DNA, the CDR3 is TGTGCCAGCAGCCAAGTAGCGGGGGGCCCCTCCTACAATGAGCAGTTCTTC. It translates to CASSQVAGGPSYNEQFF.

This chain connects TRBV3-1 to TRBJ2-1; D uncertain. This CDR3 region has 15 residues. V was cut by 3 bases and J by 5 bases, with 14 bases left in between. Per germline, CDR1 LGHDT and CDR2 YNNKEL (reference sequence). CDR3 DNA sequence: TGTGCCAGCAGCCATGGGCCATCAATCAACAATGAGCAGTTCTTC. Protein sequence: CASSHGPSINNEQFF.

The rearrangement joins TRBV12-3 or TRBV12-4 to TRBJ2-2, with 13 positions matching TRBD2. V lost 8 bases and J lost 2; bases outside the gene matches: 5. The length of the CDR3 is 16 residues. Here the CDR3 reads CASQTSGGLNTGELFF. The CDR3 nucleotides read TGTGCCAGCCAGACTAGCGGGGGGTTAAACACCGGGGAGCTGTTTTTT.

This chain links TRBV20-1 with TRBJ2-1; D possibly corresponds to TRBD1 (6 bases). Germline V gene data show CDR1 as DFQATT and CDR2 as SNEGSKA (reference sequence). Trimming left V 2 bases short and J 4 bases short, with 9 bases between. This CDR3 has 13 amino acids. Here the CDR3 reads CSARRRGYNEQFF. CDR3 DNA: TGCAGTGCTAGACGCAGGGGTTACAATGAGCAGTTCTTC.

The V gene is TRBV13, the J gene TRBJ2-3; tentative D call: TRBD1 (5 bases). The CDR3 has 14 amino acids. The V end was cut by 0 bases, the J end by 5 bases, with 9 bases between. Germline V CDR1 and CDR2: PRHDT, FYEKMQ (reference sequence). CDR3 in DNA: TGTGCCAGCAGCTTAGGCAGGGTTGGAGATACGCAGTATTTT. The encoded protein is CASSLGRVGDTQYF.

The chain carries TRBV7-6 and TRBJ1-3; TRBD1 agrees at 7 bases. The CDR3 is made up of 17 amino acids. The germline CDR1 and CDR2 sequences are SGHVS and FNYEAQ. V dropped 1 base and J dropped 0; count of bases not matched to a gene: 6. Written as DNA, the CDR3 is TGTGCCAGCAGCTTAGGTCAACCAGGGGGCTCTGGAAACACCATATATTTT. It translates to CASSLGQPGGSGNTIYF.

The chain has TRBV7-8 and TRBJ1-6; possible D gene TRBD1, 6 bases. Germline V CDR1 and CDR2: SGHVS, FQNEAQ. The CDR3 runs 16 residues. Trimming stripped 4 bases from V and 5 bases from J, with 15 bases between. The chain's CDR3 is CASSSPRTAHNSPLHF. The CDR3 nucleotides read TGTGCCAGCAGCTCACCCAGGACAGCCCATAATTCACCCCTCCACTTT.

The rearrangement uses TRBV5-1 and TRBJ2-2; D perhaps matches TRBD1 (6 bases). This CDR3 comprises 14 residues. V was cut by 4 bases and J by 3 bases, with 10 bases left in between. The V gene's germline CDR1 is SGHRS and CDR2 YFSETQ. The CDR3 nucleotides read TGCGCCAGCAGCGGATCAGGGGACACCGGGGAGCTGTTTTTT. Translating it yields CASSGSGDTGELFF.

This chain links TRBV6-2 or TRBV6-3 with TRBJ1-4; 7 bases are shared with TRBD1. CDR3 length: 13 residues. Per the germline V gene, CDR1 is MNHEY and CDR2 is SVGEGT. The V gene end was trimmed by 6 bases and the J gene end by 12 bases; junction bases not matched to a gene: 10. Written as DNA, the CDR3 is TGTGCCAGCAGCCTTCCGACAGGGAAGGAACTGTTTTTT. It translates to CASSLPTGKELFF.